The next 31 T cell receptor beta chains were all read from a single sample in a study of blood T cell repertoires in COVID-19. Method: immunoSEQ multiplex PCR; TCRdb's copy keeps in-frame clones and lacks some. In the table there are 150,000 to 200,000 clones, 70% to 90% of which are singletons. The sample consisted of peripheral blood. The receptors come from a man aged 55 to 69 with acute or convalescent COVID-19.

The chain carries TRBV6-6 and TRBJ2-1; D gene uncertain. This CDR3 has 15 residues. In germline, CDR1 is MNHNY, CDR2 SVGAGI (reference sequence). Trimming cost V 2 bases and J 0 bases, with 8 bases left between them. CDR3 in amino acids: CASSYGPSSYNEQFF. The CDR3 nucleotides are TGTGCCAGCAGTTACGGTCCGAGCTCCTACAATGAGCAGTTCTTC.

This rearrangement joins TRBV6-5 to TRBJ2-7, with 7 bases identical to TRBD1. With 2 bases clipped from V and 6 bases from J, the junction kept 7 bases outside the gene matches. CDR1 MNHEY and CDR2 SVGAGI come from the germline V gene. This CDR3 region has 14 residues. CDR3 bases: TGTGCCAGCAGTTACGTGGTAGGGGGCGGCGAGCAGTACTTC. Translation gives CASSYVVGGGEQYF.

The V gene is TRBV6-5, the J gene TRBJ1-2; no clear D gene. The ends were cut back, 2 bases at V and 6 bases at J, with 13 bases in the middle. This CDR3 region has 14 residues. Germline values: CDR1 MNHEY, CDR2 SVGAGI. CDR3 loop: CASSYDGQNNGYTF. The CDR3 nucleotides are TGTGCCAGCAGTTACGATGGGCAGAATAATGGCTACACCTTC.

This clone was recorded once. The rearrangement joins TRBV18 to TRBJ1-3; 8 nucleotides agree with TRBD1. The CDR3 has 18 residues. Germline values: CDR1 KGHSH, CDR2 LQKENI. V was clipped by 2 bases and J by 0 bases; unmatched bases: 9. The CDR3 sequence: CASSPTKDRASSGNTIYF. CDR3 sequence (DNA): TGTGCCAGCTCACCAACAAAGGACAGGGCAAGCTCTGGAAACACCATATATTTT.

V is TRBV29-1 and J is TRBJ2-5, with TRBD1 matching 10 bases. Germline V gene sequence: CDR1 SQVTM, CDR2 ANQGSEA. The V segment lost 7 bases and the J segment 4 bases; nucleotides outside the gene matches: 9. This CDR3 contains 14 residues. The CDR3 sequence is CSAESDRGLETQYF. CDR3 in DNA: TGCAGCGCCGAGTCGGACAGGGGGTTAGAGACCCAGTACTTC. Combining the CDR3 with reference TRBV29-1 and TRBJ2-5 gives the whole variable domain SAVISQKPSRDICQRGTSLTIQCQVDSQVTMMFWYRQQPGQSLTLIATANQGSEATYESGFVIDKFPISRPNLTFSTLTVSNMSPEDSSIYLCSAESDRGLETQYFGPGTRLLVL.

CDR3 sequence (DNA): TGTGCCAGCAGCGCCCCGGGACTAGCGGGGGGTGGAGTTAAGGCAGATACGCAGTATTTT. Residues: CASSAPGLAGGGVKADTQYF. The chain links TRBV9 to TRBJ2-3; 15 bases line up with TRBD2. CDR3 length: 20 residues. The J segment lost 4 bases and the V segment lost 3 bases, leaving 15 bases of the junction unmatched. Germline V gene sequence: CDR1 SGDLS, CDR2 YYNGEE.

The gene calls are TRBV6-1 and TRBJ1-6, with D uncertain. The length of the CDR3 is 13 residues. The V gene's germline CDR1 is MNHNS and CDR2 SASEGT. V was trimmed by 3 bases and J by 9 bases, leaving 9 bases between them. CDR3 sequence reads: CASSEARGSPLHF. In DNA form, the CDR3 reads TGTGCCAGCAGTGAGGCCCGAGGTTCACCCCTCCACTTT.

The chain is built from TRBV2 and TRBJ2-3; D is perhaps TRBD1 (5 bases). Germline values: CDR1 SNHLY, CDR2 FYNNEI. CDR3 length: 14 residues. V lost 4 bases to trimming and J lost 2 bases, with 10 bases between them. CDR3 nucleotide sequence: TGTGCCAGCAGTGGGGTGGGGCCCACAGATACGCAGTATTTT. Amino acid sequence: CASSGVGPTDTQYF.

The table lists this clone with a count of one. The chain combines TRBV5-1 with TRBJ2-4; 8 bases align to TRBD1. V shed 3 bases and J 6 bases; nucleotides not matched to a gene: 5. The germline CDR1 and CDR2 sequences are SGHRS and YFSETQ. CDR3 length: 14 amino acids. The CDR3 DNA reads TGCGCCAGCAGCTCAACAGGGGGAGGAAACATTCAGTACTTC. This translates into CASSSTGGGNIQYF. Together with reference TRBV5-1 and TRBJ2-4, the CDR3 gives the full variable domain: KAGVTQTPRYLIKTRGQQVTLSCSPISGHRSVSWYQQTPGQGLQFLFEYFSETQRNKGNFPGRFSGRQFSNSRSEMNVSTLELGDSALYLCASSSTGGGNIQYFGAGTRLSVL.

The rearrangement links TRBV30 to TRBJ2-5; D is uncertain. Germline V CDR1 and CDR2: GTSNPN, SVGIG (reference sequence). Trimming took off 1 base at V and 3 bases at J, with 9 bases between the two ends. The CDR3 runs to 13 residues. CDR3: CAWSAWAEETQYF. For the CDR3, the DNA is TGTGCCTGGAGTGCTTGGGCCGAAGAGACCCAGTACTTC.

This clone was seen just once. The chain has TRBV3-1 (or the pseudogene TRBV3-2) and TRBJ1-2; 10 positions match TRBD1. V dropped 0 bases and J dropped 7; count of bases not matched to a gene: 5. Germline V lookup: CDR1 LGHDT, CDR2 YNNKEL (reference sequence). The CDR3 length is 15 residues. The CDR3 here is CASSQEAGQGSGYTF. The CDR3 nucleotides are TGTGCCAGCAGCCAAGAAGCGGGACAGGGGTCTGGCTACACCTTC.

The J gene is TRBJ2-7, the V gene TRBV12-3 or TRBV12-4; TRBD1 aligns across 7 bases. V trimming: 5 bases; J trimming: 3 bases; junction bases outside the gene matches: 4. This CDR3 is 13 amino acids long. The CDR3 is CASSRDSYYEQYF. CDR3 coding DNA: TGTGCCAGCAGTCGGGACAGCTACTACGAGCAGTACTTC.

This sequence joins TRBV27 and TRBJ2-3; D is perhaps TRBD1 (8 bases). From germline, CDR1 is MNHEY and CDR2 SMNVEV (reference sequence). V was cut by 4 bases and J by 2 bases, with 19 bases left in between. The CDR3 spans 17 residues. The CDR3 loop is CASSSPRTGTNTDTQYF. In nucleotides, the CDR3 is TGTGCCAGCAGTTCTCCCCGGACAGGGACTAACACAGATACGCAGTATTTT.

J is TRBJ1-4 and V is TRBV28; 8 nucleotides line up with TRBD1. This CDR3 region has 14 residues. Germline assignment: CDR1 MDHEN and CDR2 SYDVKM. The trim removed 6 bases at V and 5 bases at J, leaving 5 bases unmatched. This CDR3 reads CASSLRGLNEKLFF. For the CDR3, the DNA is TGTGCCAGCAGCCTCAGGGGGCTAAATGAAAAACTGTTTTTT.

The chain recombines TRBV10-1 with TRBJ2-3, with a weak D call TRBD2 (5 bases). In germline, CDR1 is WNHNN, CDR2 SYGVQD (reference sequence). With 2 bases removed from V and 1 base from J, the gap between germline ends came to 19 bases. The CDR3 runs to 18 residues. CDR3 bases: TGCGCCAGCAGTGAGGGCCTAGCTGTCATCCGTGGCACAGATACGCAGTATTTT. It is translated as CASSEGLAVIRGTDTQYF.

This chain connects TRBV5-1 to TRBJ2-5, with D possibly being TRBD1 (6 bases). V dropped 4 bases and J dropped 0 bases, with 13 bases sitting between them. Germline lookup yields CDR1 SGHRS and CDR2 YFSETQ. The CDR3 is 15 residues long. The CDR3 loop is CASSPGGQNQETQYF. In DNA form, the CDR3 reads TGCGCCAGCAGCCCGGGCGGACAGAACCAAGAGACCCAGTACTTC.

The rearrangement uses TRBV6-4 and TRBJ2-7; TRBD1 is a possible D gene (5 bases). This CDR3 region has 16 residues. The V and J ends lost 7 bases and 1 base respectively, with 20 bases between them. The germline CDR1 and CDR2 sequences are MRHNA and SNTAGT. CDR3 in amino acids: CASIRTTAGPSYEQYF. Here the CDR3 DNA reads TGTGCCAGCATTAGGACGACGGCAGGGCCATCCTACGAGCAGTACTTC.

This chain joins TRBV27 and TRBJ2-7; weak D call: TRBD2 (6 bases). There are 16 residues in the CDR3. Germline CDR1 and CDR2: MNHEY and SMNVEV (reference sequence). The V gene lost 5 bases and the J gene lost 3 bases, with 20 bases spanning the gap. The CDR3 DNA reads TGTGCCAGCAGTCCCCTGGGCGGGACGGTCCTCTACGAGCAGTACTTC. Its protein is CASSPLGGTVLYEQYF.

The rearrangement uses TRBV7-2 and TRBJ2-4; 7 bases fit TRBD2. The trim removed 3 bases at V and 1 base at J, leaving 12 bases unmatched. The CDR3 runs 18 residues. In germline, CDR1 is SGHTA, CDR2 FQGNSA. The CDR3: CASSLSFGGREAKNIQYF. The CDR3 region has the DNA TGTGCCAGCAGCTTGTCCTTTGGAGGGCGGGAGGCCAAAAACATTCAGTACTTC.

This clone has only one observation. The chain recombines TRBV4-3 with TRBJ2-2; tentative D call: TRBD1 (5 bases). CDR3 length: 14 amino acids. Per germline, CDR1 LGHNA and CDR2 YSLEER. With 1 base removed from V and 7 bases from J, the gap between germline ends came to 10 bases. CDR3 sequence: CASSQGLRVGELFF. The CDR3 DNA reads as TGCGCCAGCAGCCAAGGGCTCAGGGTCGGGGAGCTGTTTTTT.

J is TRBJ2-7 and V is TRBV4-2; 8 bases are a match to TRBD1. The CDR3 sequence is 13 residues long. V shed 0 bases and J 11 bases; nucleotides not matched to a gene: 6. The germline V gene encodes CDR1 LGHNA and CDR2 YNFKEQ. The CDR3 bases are TGTGCCAGCAGCCAAGAAGAGTGGGACAGGAAGTACTTC. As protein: CASSQEEWDRKYF.

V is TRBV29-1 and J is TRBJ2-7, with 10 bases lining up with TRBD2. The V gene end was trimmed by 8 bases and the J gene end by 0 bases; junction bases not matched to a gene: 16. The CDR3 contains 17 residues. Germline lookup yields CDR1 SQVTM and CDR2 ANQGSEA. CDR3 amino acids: CSPLVRGAGGSSYEQYF. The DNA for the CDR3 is TGCAGCCCTCTTGTCCGGGGAGCGGGAGGGAGCTCCTACGAGCAGTACTTC.

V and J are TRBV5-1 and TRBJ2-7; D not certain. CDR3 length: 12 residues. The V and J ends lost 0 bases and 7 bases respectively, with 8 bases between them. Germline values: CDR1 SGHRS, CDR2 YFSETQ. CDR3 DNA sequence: TGCGCCAGCAGCTTGGCCGGTAGAGAGCAGTACTTC. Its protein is CASSLAGREQYF.

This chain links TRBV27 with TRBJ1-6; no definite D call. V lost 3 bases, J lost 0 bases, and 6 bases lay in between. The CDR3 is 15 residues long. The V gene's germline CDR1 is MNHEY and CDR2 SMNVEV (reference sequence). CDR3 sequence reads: CASSFAGSYNSPLHF. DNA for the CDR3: TGTGCCAGCAGTTTTGCAGGCTCCTATAATTCACCCCTCCACTTT.

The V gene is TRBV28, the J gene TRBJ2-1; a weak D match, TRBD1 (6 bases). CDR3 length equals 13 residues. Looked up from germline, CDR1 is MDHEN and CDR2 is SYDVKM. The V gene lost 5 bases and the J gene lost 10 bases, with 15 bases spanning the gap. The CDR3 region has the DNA TGTGCCAGCAGTGCCCCGGACAGACGGGAGCAGTTCTTC. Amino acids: CASSAPDRREQFF.

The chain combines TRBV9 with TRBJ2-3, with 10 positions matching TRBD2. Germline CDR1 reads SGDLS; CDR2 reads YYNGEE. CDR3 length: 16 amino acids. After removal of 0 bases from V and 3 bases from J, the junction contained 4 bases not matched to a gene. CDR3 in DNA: TGTGCCAGCAGCGTAGGTAGCGGGAGGTTAACAGATACGCAGTATTTT. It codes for CASSVGSGRLTDTQYF. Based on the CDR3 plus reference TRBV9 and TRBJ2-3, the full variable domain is DSGVTQTPKHLITATGQRVTLRCSPRSGDLSVYWYQQSLDQGLQFLIQYYNGEERAKGNILERFSAQQFPDLHSELNLSSLELGDSALYFCASSVGSGRLTDTQYFGPGTRLTVL.

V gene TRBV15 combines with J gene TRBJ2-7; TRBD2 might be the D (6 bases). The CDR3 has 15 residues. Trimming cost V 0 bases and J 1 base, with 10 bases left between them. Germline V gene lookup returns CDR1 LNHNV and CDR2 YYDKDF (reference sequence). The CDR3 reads CATSRESGTSYEQYF. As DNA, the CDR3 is TGTGCCACCAGCAGAGAATCAGGGACTTCCTACGAGCAGTACTTC. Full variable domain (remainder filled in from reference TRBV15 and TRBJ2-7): DAMVIQNPRYQVTQFGKPVTLSCSQTLNHNVMYWYQQKSSQAPKLLFHYYDKDFNNEADTPDNFQSRRPNTSFCFLDIRSPGLGDTAMYLCATSRESGTSYEQYFGPGTRLTVT.

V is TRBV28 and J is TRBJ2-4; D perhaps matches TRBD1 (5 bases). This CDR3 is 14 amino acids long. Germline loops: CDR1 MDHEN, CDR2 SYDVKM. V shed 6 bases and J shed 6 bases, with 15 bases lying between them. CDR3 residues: CASSSQGPGNIQYF. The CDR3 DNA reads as TGTGCCAGCAGCTCTCAGGGCCCTGGAAACATTCAGTACTTC.

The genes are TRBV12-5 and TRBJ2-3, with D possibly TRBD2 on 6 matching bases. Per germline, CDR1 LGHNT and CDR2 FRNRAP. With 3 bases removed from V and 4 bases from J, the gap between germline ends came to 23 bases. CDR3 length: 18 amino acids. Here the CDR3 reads CASGLTPLAGPAPDTQYF. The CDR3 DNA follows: TGTGCTAGTGGTTTAACCCCCCTGGCGGGGCCCGCCCCAGATACGCAGTATTTT.

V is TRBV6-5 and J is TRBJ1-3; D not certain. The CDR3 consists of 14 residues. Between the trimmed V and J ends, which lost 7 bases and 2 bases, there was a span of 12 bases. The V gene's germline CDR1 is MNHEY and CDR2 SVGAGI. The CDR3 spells CASIGENAGNTIYF. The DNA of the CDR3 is TGTGCCAGCATCGGGGAGAATGCTGGAAACACCATATATTTT.

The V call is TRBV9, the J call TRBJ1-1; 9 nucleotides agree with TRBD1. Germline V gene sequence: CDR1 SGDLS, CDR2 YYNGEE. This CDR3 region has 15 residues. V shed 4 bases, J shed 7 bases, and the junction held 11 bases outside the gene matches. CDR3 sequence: CASSRTGDDRIEAFF. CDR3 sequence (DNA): TGTGCCAGCAGCCGGACAGGGGACGATCGGATTGAAGCTTTCTTT.